This T cell receptor beta chain was identified in a study of Ad26.COV2.S vaccination and SARS-CoV-2 variants. Study summary: Donor got 5x10^10 or 1x10^11 viral particles of Ad26.COV2.S.

Study outcomes and limitations: Non-spike TCR breadth was similar in vaccine and placebo recipients. Vaccine recipients posted higher spike-specific TCR breadth than their placebo counterparts.

A note on this clone: Its antigen remains unknown.

The CDR3 totals 16 residues. V shed 0 bases and J shed 0 bases, with 12 bases lying between them. Per germline, CDR1 SGHNT and CDR2 YYREEE (reference sequence). The data were produced by immunoSEQ multiplex PCR, yet TCRdb's version contains in-frame clones alone and is incomplete. The table lists nearly 400,000 clones, 75% to 90% of them singletons, with about 2% in the top ten. Treatment reported: roughly 18 received Ad26.COV2.S at low or high dose, single or two shots; roughly 5 received placebo; per-sample allocation not given. Samples came from day 63 after the first vaccine or placebo injection.

This clonotype was obtained from a person between 18 and 60 years old who received the Ad26.COV2.S COVID-19 vaccine or a placebo. Sequencing was performed on peripheral blood, taken in a trial of Ad26.COV2.S vaccine versus placebo. The chain uses TRBV5-4 and TRBJ1-2, with D uncertain. CDR3 region: CASSLVSGRSNYGYTF. The CDR3, as DNA: TGTGCCAGCAGCTTGGTTAGTGGGAGATCTAACTATGGCTACACCTTC.